Each of the 27 T cell receptor beta chains below was sequenced from the same sample in a study of shared clonotypes between healthy human individuals. This table comes from immunoSEQ multiplex PCR, and its TCRdb copy is limited to in-frame clones, with some not included. Among roughly 1,500,000 clones listed, just under 99% were seen once. The sample consisted of naive CD4+ T cells sorted from blood. Subset specified: CD45RA+ positively selected. The receptors stem from a man aged 25 to 40 in good health.

The chain has TRBV18 and TRBJ2-5; the match to TRBD2 covers 8 bases. Germline V gene lookup returns CDR1 KGHSH and CDR2 LQKENI. This CDR3 is built from 21 residues. V trimming: 3 bases; J trimming: 4 bases; junction bases outside the gene matches: 25. CDR3 in amino acids: CASSPPRLPRPGLEHLETQYF. For the CDR3, the DNA is TGTGCCAGCTCACCCCCACGACTTCCCCGCCCGGGACTAGAGCATCTAGAGACCCAGTACTTC. The whole variable domain, remainder taken from reference TRBV18 and TRBJ2-5, is NAGVMQNPRHLVRRRGQEARLRCSPMKGHSHVYWYRQLPEEGLKFMVYLQKENIIDESGMPKERFSAEFPKEGPSILRIQQVVRGDSAAYFCASSPPRLPRPGLEHLETQYFGPGTRLLVL.

V and J are TRBV18 and TRBJ2-3, with TRBD1 as a possible D gene (5 bases). Germline V gene lookup returns CDR1 KGHSH and CDR2 LQKENI. The CDR3 has 15 amino acids. The V end lost 6 bases, the J end lost 0 bases, and 13 bases lay between the germline ends. The CDR3 nucleotides are TGTGCCAGCTCGTCGACAGATTCTAGCACAGATACGCAGTATTTT. The encoded protein is CASSSTDSSTDTQYF.

Of note for this clone: One junction end does not reproduce the germline sequence, and a read error may be involved. J is TRBJ2-1 and V is TRBV10-1; 9 nucleotides line up with TRBD2. Germline lookup yields CDR1 WNHNN and CDR2 SYGVQD (reference sequence). The CDR3 is 15 amino acids. The CDR3 protein is CASSVHGTSLIEQFF. The CDR3 coding sequence is TGCGCCAGTAGTGTCCACGGGACTAGCTTAATTGAGCAGTTCTTC.

This clone was recorded once. The V gene is TRBV27, the J gene TRBJ1-5; 9 nucleotides align to TRBD1. J gave up 5 bases and V 1 base, and 3 bases lay outside the gene matches. Germline V gene lookup returns CDR1 MNHEY and CDR2 SMNVEV (reference sequence). This CDR3 contains 15 residues. This CDR3 is CASSLLGQGHQPQHF. The CDR3 DNA is TGTGCCAGCAGTTTATTGGGACAGGGACATCAGCCCCAGCATTTT.

This clone was recorded only once. This sample also contains other DNA sequences that code for the same CDR3. CDR3 DNA: TGTGCCAGCAGCTTAACAGGGGGTGAGCAGTTCTTC. Its protein is CASSLTGGEQFF. This chain connects TRBV7-9 to TRBJ2-1; 8 bases align to TRBD1. CDR1 SEHNR and CDR2 FQNEAQ come from the germline V gene (reference sequence). J was trimmed by 9 bases and V by 2 bases; bases with no gene match: 0. CDR3 length: 12 residues.

This chain links TRBV5-1 with TRBJ2-2; TRBD2 aligns across 7 bases. The CDR3 loop spans 15 amino acids. Per germline, CDR1 SGHRS and CDR2 YFSETQ. Germline trimming cut 5 bases from V and 3 bases from J; bases unmatched to any gene: 7. The CDR3 DNA is TGCGCCAGCAGATGGTTCGCGGGAGACACCGGGGAGCTGTTTTTT. Protein: CASRWFAGDTGELFF.

In nucleotides, the CDR3 is TGCGCCAGCAGCTTGGGGACAGTTCATAATGAGCAGTTCTTC. This sequence encodes CASSLGTVHNEQFF. V and J are TRBV5-1 and TRBJ2-1; D possibly corresponds to TRBD1 (6 bases). Germline V gene lookup returns CDR1 SGHRS and CDR2 YFSETQ. V gave up 0 bases and J gave up 7 bases, with 11 bases separating them. This CDR3 spans 14 amino acids.

The chain is built from TRBV28 and TRBJ1-1; 7 bases are shared with TRBD1. V was pared by 6 bases and J by 4 bases, with 11 bases of the junction left unmatched. The germline CDR1 and CDR2 sequences are MDHEN and SYDVKM. This CDR3 contains 15 residues. The CDR3: CASRPVDRAGTEAFF. In nucleotides, the CDR3 is TGTGCCAGCAGACCCGTCGACAGGGCGGGCACTGAAGCTTTCTTT.

This clone was counted once. The J gene is TRBJ2-2, the V gene TRBV9; 11 positions match TRBD2. Germline CDR1 and CDR2: SGDLS and YYNGEE. CDR3 length: 16 residues. Unmatched junction bases numbered 5, after V lost 1 base and J lost 6 bases. CDR3 bases: TGTGCCAGCAGCGTATTAACTAGCGGGAGTCCCGGGGAGCTGTTTTTT. It specifies CASSVLTSGSPGELFF.

The rearrangement uses TRBV7-9 and TRBJ1-1; D is undetermined. The germline V and J ends were trimmed by 5 bases and 9 bases, with 10 bases remaining between them. Germline V gene lookup returns CDR1 SEHNR and CDR2 FQNEAQ (reference sequence). CDR3 length equals 11 residues. This chain's CDR3 is CASSDLGKAFF. The CDR3, as DNA: TGTGCCAGCAGCGACTTGGGGAAAGCTTTCTTT.

The rearrangement uses TRBV7-2 and TRBJ2-1; 9 nucleotides align to TRBD1. With V trimmed by 5 bases and J by 13 bases, 6 bases remained unmatched. Germline assignment: CDR1 SGHTA and CDR2 FQGNSA. The CDR3 is 12 residues long. DNA of the CDR3: TGTGCCAGCAGCAACCGGGACAGGGACCAGTTCTTC. Protein: CASSNRDRDQFF.

This chain connects TRBV19 to TRBJ2-3, with 7 positions matching TRBD1. Germline lookup yields CDR1 LNHDA and CDR2 SQIVND (reference sequence). V lost 7 bases, J lost 3 bases, and 4 bases stayed unmatched. There are 13 residues in the CDR3. Written as DNA, the CDR3 is TGTGCCAGTAACAGGGGTCGGACAGATACGCAGTATTTT. Encoded protein: CASNRGRTDTQYF.

V gene TRBV5-1 combines with J gene TRBJ2-4; D could derive from TRBD1 or TRBD2 (5 bases each). V was clipped by 1 base and J by 8 bases, with 7 bases between them. Per the germline V gene, CDR1 is SGHRS and CDR2 is YFSETQ. This CDR3 is built from 12 residues. The CDR3 nucleotides are TGCGCCAGCAGCTTGAGAGGGGACATTCAGTACTTC. The encoded protein is CASSLRGDIQYF.

The rearrangement joins TRBV11-3 to TRBJ1-1; a weak D match, TRBD1 (5 bases). V was clipped by 5 bases and J by 2 bases, with 21 bases between them. Germline assignment: CDR1 SGHNT and CDR2 YENEEA. CDR3 size: 17 residues. The CDR3 DNA sequence: TGTGCCAGCAGCGCCTCGGCAGGGAGTAACGCTAACACTGAAGCTTTCTTT. Amino acid sequence: CASSASAGSNANTEAFF.

The chain links TRBV19 to TRBJ2-1; a weak D match, TRBD2 (6 bases). Per germline, CDR1 LNHDA and CDR2 SQIVND (reference sequence). The CDR3 consists of 15 residues. Between the trimmed V and J ends, which lost 5 bases and 2 bases, there was a span of 13 bases. CDR3 amino acids: CASSLRLGTYNEQFF. As DNA, the CDR3 is TGTGCCAGTAGTTTACGACTAGGAACCTACAATGAGCAGTTCTTC.

The genes are TRBV7-9 and TRBJ1-2; D is ambiguous. Between the trimmed V and J ends, which lost 6 bases and 6 bases, there was a span of 11 bases. Germline V gives CDR1 SEHNR, CDR2 FQNEAQ (reference sequence). The CDR3 length is 12 residues. CDR3 loop: CASRGGSNGYTF. The CDR3 bases are TGTGCCAGCAGAGGTGGTAGTAATGGCTACACCTTC.

The gene calls are TRBV2 and TRBJ2-7, with 12 bases that match TRBD2. This CDR3 has 15 residues. Germline CDR1 SNHLY, CDR2 FYNNEI. V lost 4 bases, J lost 5 bases, and 6 bases stayed unmatched. CDR3 amino acids: CASSVGLAGTDEQYF. CDR3 nucleotide sequence: TGTGCCAGCAGTGTTGGACTAGCGGGAACCGACGAGCAGTACTTC.

The chain recombines TRBV29-1 with TRBJ1-4, with D possibly TRBD1 on 5 matching bases. The CDR3 spans 12 residues. Per the germline V gene, CDR1 is SQVTM and CDR2 is ANQGSEA. CDR3 loop: CATDATNEKLFF. The DNA of the CDR3 is TGCGCGACAGACGCAACTAATGAAAAACTGTTTTTT.

The V call is TRBV11-3, the J call TRBJ2-7; D may be TRBD1 or TRBD2 (5 bases each). CDR3 size: 15 residues. Germline CDR1 reads SGHNT; CDR2 reads YENEEA. Trimming removed 4 bases at V and 0 bases at J, with 13 bases between. In nucleotides, the CDR3 is TGTGCCAGCAGCTCCGGGACCGACGTCTCCTACGAGCAGTACTTC. Protein product: CASSSGTDVSYEQYF.

The rearrangement joins TRBV19 to TRBJ2-1; TRBD2 matches 10 bases. The CDR3 length is 14 residues. Germline values: CDR1 LNHDA, CDR2 SQIVND (reference sequence). The trim removed 9 bases at V and 7 bases at J, leaving 9 bases unmatched. For the CDR3, the DNA is TGTGCCAGCATGGGACTAGCGCCTAAAAATGAGCAGTTCTTC. The encoded protein is CASMGLAPKNEQFF.

The chain uses TRBV18 and TRBJ2-3, with no clear D. Germline CDR1 KGHSH, CDR2 LQKENI. V lost 3 bases and J 0 bases, leaving 19 bases between the germline ends. This CDR3 has 18 residues. The CDR3 reads CASSPSVTAVSSTDTQYF. DNA for the CDR3: TGTGCCAGCTCACCGAGCGTTACAGCAGTCTCTAGCACAGATACGCAGTATTTT.

The rearrangement uses TRBV5-1 and TRBJ2-1; D is possibly TRBD1 (5 bases). The CDR3 is made up of 15 amino acids. Trimming removed 2 bases from V and 6 bases from J, with 15 bases in between. CDR1 and CDR2 (germline): SGHRS, YFSETQ. CDR3 coding DNA: TGCGCCAGCAGCTTATTGACAGCAGTAAGCAATGAGCAGTTCTTC. It specifies CASSLLTAVSNEQFF.

This chain joins TRBV5-1 and TRBJ2-7; D is ambiguous. Trimming took off 2 bases at V and 4 bases at J, with 16 bases between the two ends. Germline V gene lookup returns CDR1 SGHRS and CDR2 YFSETQ. The CDR3 covers 15 residues. The DNA for the CDR3 is TGCGCCAGCAGCTTCAGGTCCCAAGGCTTTTACGAGCAGTACTTC. Translation gives CASSFRSQGFYEQYF. Combining the CDR3 with reference TRBV5-1 and TRBJ2-7 gives the whole variable domain KAGVTQTPRYLIKTRGQQVTLSCSPISGHRSVSWYQQTPGQGLQFLFEYFSETQRNKGNFPGRFSGRQFSNSRSEMNVSTLELGDSALYLCASSFRSQGFYEQYFGPGTRLTVT.

The chain carries TRBV10-3 and TRBJ1-3; D gene uncertain. The length of the CDR3 is 14 residues. Germline V CDR1 and CDR2: ENHRY, SYGVKD. The V end lost 4 bases, the J end lost 2 bases, and 9 bases lay between the germline ends. The CDR3 protein is CAISGLGTGNTIYF. CDR3 nucleotides: TGTGCCATCAGTGGTTTAGGTACTGGAAACACCATATATTTT.

This clone was recorded only once. The rearrangement joins TRBV2 to TRBJ2-1, with 14 bases aligning to TRBD2. Trimming removed 0 bases from V and 9 bases from J; junction bases left unmatched: 19. Germline V gives CDR1 SNHLY, CDR2 FYNNEI. The CDR3 contains 21 residues. CDR3 bases: TGTGCCAGCAGTGAAGCCCACGGGGGGGGACAGGGACTAGCGGGAGCCCGTGAGCAGTTCTTC. Its translation: CASSEAHGGGQGLAGAREQFF.

The chain combines TRBV2 with TRBJ1-4; D ambiguous. CDR3 length: 18 residues. Trimming shortened V by 2 bases and J by 8 bases, and 24 bases separated the two germline ends. CDR1 SNHLY and CDR2 FYNNEI come from the germline V gene. The CDR3 protein is CASSERVIGRPAREKLFF. The CDR3 bases are TGTGCCAGCAGTGAACGGGTTATTGGTAGACCAGCCCGCGAAAAACTGTTTTTT.

V gene TRBV6-5 combines with J gene TRBJ2-3; 8 bases fit TRBD1. The germline V gene encodes CDR1 MNHEY and CDR2 SVGAGI. The CDR3 has 13 amino acids. Losses at the gene ends were 1 base for V and 14 bases for J; bases not matched to a gene: 8. The CDR3 loop reads CASSYFGQGDRYF. CDR3 nucleotide sequence: TGTGCCAGCAGTTACTTCGGACAGGGCGACCGGTATTTT.